Given below is one T cell receptor beta chain in context. The antigen remains unidentified. Using immunoSEQ multiplex PCR, the repertoire was profiled, and TCRdb retains in-frame clones only, with some absent. The sample carries 51,000 or so clones, 60% to 85% recorded once. These data belong to a study of OX40 agonist ivuxolimab in advanced cancers. The wider study: Dosing consisted of intravenous ivuxolimab at 0.01 to 10 mg/kg every 2 weeks. Eligibility rules accepted prior anti-PD-1, anti-PD-L1 or anti-CTLA-4 therapy, and around 43% had some. Study findings and constraints: Relative to CD4+, CD8+ T cells held more expanded clones on average.

Sequencing was performed on CD4+ or CD8+ T cells sorted from blood, taken in a trial of the OX40 agonist ivuxolimab. The clonotype was recovered from an adult with an advanced solid tumor such as melanoma, head and neck, liver or kidney cancer.

This chain's CDR3 is CAWSASHSPEAFF. The CDR3 coding sequence is TGTGCCTGGAGTGCGAGTCACTCTCCTGAAGCTTTCTTT. The rearrangement uses TRBV30 and TRBJ1-1; no clear D gene. Per germline, CDR1 GTSNPN and CDR2 SVGIG (reference sequence). Trimming left V 1 base short and J 6 bases short, with 12 bases between. This CDR3 region has 13 residues.